These 4 T cell receptor beta chains originate from one sample sequenced in a study of blood T cell repertoires in COVID-19. Generated by immunoSEQ multiplex PCR, the TCRdb table keeps only in-frame clones and is missing some. The data show roughly 150,000 clones, approximately 92% seen once. Sequenced sample: peripheral blood. The source is a young man with COVID-19, enrolled during active disease.

This clone was counted between two and nine times. The chain uses TRBV20-1 and TRBJ2-7; 11 bases are a match to TRBD1. The germline V gene encodes CDR1 DFQATT and CDR2 SNEGSKA (reference sequence). The CDR3 is 14 residues long. Trimming cost V 3 bases and J 3 bases; bases outside gene matches: 4. CDR3 amino acids: CSASEGQGVYEQYF. Written as DNA, the CDR3 is TGCAGTGCTAGTGAGGGACAGGGGGTCTACGAGCAGTACTTC.

The rearrangement joins TRBV15 to TRBJ2-3, with D perhaps TRBD2 (6 bases). This CDR3 spans 15 amino acids. CDR1 LNHNV and CDR2 YYDKDF come from the germline V gene (reference sequence). V lost 0 bases and J lost 2, with 9 bases in between. The CDR3 coding sequence is TGTGCCACCAGCAGAGATGGGGGGAACACAGATACGCAGTATTTT. Translating gives CATSRDGGNTDTQYF.

The chain has TRBV27 and TRBJ1-1, with D possibly matching TRBD1 (6 bases). The CDR3 extends over 15 amino acids. Germline values: CDR1 MNHEY, CDR2 SMNVEV (reference sequence). V lost 2 bases, J lost 3 bases, and 13 bases lay in between. The chain's CDR3 is CASSLMGAGDTEAFF. In nucleotides, the CDR3 is TGTGCCAGCAGTTTAATGGGGGCTGGGGACACTGAAGCTTTCTTT.

The gene calls are TRBV27 and TRBJ2-7, with TRBD2 matching over 12 bases. In germline, CDR1 is MNHEY, CDR2 SMNVEV (reference sequence). This CDR3 is built from 16 residues. The junction had 7 bases not matched to a gene; V was cut back by 5 bases and J by 2 bases. The CDR3 reads CASSHILAGGTYEQYF. DNA for the CDR3: TGTGCCAGCAGTCATATACTAGCGGGAGGAACCTACGAGCAGTACTTC.